This T cell receptor (beta chain) was obtained from a study of T cell changes during pregnancy in multiple sclerosis. V was pared by 5 bases and J by 3 bases, with 7 bases of the junction left unmatched. Germline values: CDR1 MNHEY, CDR2 SMNVEV (reference sequence). The CDR3 sequence is 15 residues long. TCRdb's table, derived via immunoSEQ multiplex PCR, lists solely in-frame clones and lacks some. This sample yields tens of thousands of clones, of which roughly 90% are seen a single time; more than 8% belongs to the top ten. The sample here was peripheral blood, taken after pregnancy. V usage is TRBV27 and J usage is TRBJ2-3; 8 bases line up with TRBD1. The sequence derives from a female donor in good health, enrolled as a control in a pregnancy study. The CDR3 here is CASSGIRGRTDTQYF. Written as DNA, the CDR3 is TGTGCCAGCAGTGGGATCAGGGGGCGTACAGATACGCAGTATTTT.